This entry lists 30 T cell receptor beta chains sequenced from one sample in a study of spatial heterogeneity in lung cancer. In TCRdb, the 5' RACE reads were re-called with MiXCR into one record per CDR3 protein. The profile shows 90,000 to 95,000 distinct CDR3 sequences, less than 15% of them singletons. Noted time point: sample taken at primary tumor resection. Unsorted samples of tumor, nontumor lung or frozen PBMC had their whole RNA sequenced. The source material was PBMCs, sampled at surgery. These receptors were obtained from a male donor with early-stage non-small cell lung cancer.

The V call is TRBV3-1, the J call TRBJ2-5, with 9 bases aligning to TRBD2. J gave up 5 bases and V 4 bases, and 5 bases lay outside the gene matches. The CDR3 has 14 residues. CDR1 is LGHDT, CDR2 YNNKEL, per germline (reference sequence). This CDR3 reads CASSLTSGVETQYF. The CDR3 DNA reads as TGTGCCAGCAGCCTGACTAGCGGAGTGGAGACCCAGTACTTC.

This clonotype was counted many times. The rearrangement uses TRBV12-3 or TRBV12-4 and TRBJ1-1; 7 bases align to TRBD1. This CDR3 is built from 13 residues. With 5 bases clipped from V and 7 bases from J, the junction kept 7 bases outside the gene matches. CDR3 nucleotide sequence: TGTGCCAGCAGTACAGGGGAAAATAGTGAAGCTTTCTTT. This translates into CASSTGENSEAFF.

This clonotype was observed at least ten times. The chain uses TRBV7-9 and TRBJ2-3; D is undetermined. In germline, CDR1 is SEHNR, CDR2 FQNEAQ (reference sequence). Deletions cut 1 base from V and 12 bases from J, with 14 bases between. CDR3 size: 13 residues. Here the CDR3 DNA reads TGTGCCAGCAGCTTAGGGTCCAAGGGAACACAGTATTTT. Protein: CASSLGSKGTQYF.

The chain is built from TRBV6-1 and TRBJ2-3; possible D gene TRBD1, 5 bases. The CDR3 contains 15 residues. V was clipped by 5 bases and J by 5 bases, with 17 bases between them. Germline V gene lookup returns CDR1 MNHNS and CDR2 SASEGT. The CDR3, as DNA: TGTGCCAGCAGTCCCGTTTTGGGGCGCGGAGATACGCAGTATTTT. Amino acids: CASSPVLGRGDTQYF.

CDR3 in DNA: TGTGCCAGCTCACCAGGGACAGGGGCATCCTATGGCTACACCTTC. Its protein is CASSPGTGASYGYTF. The chain has TRBV18 and TRBJ1-2; 10 positions match TRBD1. There are 15 residues in the CDR3. The germline gives CDR1 KGHSH, CDR2 LQKENI. V dropped 2 bases and J dropped 4; count of bases not matched to a gene: 4.

The chain couples TRBV29-1 to TRBJ1-1; D gene unclear. Germline V gene lookup returns CDR1 SQVTM and CDR2 ANQGSEA. V lost 3 bases and J lost 4, with 12 bases in between. The CDR3 contains 13 residues. The CDR3 DNA reads as TGCAGCGTTGATAGTCCGCTTGGCACTGAAGCTTTCTTT. Translating it yields CSVDSPLGTEAFF.

A few counts support this clonotype. The V and J genes are TRBV10-3 and TRBJ1-6; D is undetermined. Trimming removed 5 bases from V and 12 bases from J, with 17 bases in between. This CDR3 spans 14 amino acids. CDR1 is ENHRY, CDR2 SYGVKD, per germline. The CDR3 sequence: CAISTGTRIEPLHF. CDR3 nucleotide sequence: TGTGCCATCAGTACGGGCACCCGTATCGAACCCCTCCACTTT.

CDR3 sequence: CASSLEGGSEAFF. The CDR3 DNA is TGTGCCAGCAGCTTAGAAGGGGGCTCTGAAGCTTTCTTT. V and J are TRBV7-9 and TRBJ1-1; TRBD1 agrees at 7 bases. This CDR3 has 13 amino acids. CDR1 is SEHNR, CDR2 FQNEAQ, per germline (reference sequence). Trimming cost V 1 base and J 6 bases; bases outside gene matches: 2.

V usage is TRBV5-5 and J usage is TRBJ2-2; no clear D gene. V was cut by 4 bases and J by 7 bases, with 14 bases left in between. From germline, CDR1 is SGHKS and CDR2 YYEKEE (reference sequence). This CDR3 has 14 residues. CDR3 residues: CASSHPARGGELFF. The CDR3 DNA reads as TGTGCCAGCAGCCACCCTGCACGAGGCGGGGAGCTGTTTTTT. The whole variable domain, remainder taken from reference TRBV5-5 and TRBJ2-2, is DAGVTQSPTHLIKTRGQQVTLRCSPISGHKSVSWYQQVLGQGPQFIFQYYEKEERGRGNFPDRFSARQFPNYSSELNVNALLLGDSALYLCASSHPARGGELFFGEGSRLTVL.

Only a few counts were recorded for this clonotype. The chain recombines TRBV6-2 or TRBV6-3 with TRBJ1-1; TRBD1 matches 7 bases. V lost 8 bases to trimming and J lost 11 bases; unmatched junction nucleotides: 17. The CDR3 is 14 amino acids. From germline, CDR1 is MNHEY and CDR2 SVGEGT. The CDR3 DNA reads TGTGCCAGCGGCCGGGACAGCAGGCCCCAAGGGGCTTTCTTT. It is translated as CASGRDSRPQGAFF.

This rearrangement joins TRBV18 to TRBJ1-1, with a weak D call TRBD1 (5 bases). Germline loops: CDR1 KGHSH, CDR2 LQKENI. The CDR3 loop spans 13 amino acids. V lost 3 bases, J lost 6 bases, and 11 bases lay in between. The CDR3 region has the DNA TGTGCCAGCTCACCGTCGAGGGACGCTGAAGCTTTCTTT. Translation: CASSPSRDAEAFF.

In its sample, this clonotype was seen many times. The V and J genes are TRBV10-3 and TRBJ2-7; 7 nucleotides match TRBD1. V lost 9 bases to trimming and J lost 0 bases; unmatched junction nucleotides: 8. The CDR3 spans 14 residues. In germline, CDR1 is ENHRY, CDR2 SYGVKD. The CDR3 coding sequence is TGTGCCATGTCCCGGGACAGCAGCTCCTACGAGCAGTACTTC. Amino acids: CAMSRDSSSYEQYF.

This clonotype has a handful of counts. The genes are TRBV6-6 and TRBJ2-5; D tentatively reads TRBD1 or TRBD2 (6 bases each). The germline V gene encodes CDR1 MNHNY and CDR2 SVGAGI (reference sequence). V lost 4 bases, J lost 0 bases, and 18 bases lay in between. This CDR3 is 17 amino acids long. The CDR3 coding sequence is TGTGCCAGCAGTTCAACCGGTCGAGGGGGGAACCAAGAGACCCAGTACTTC. As protein: CASSSTGRGGNQETQYF.

Only a few counts were recorded for this clonotype. This chain uses TRBV7-9 with TRBJ1-1; D unresolved. Trimming stripped 6 bases from V and 8 bases from J, with 13 bases between. Germline-derived CDR1 and CDR2 are SEHNR and FQNEAQ (reference sequence). This CDR3 region has 12 residues. This CDR3 is CASSFSEGEAFF. The CDR3 coding sequence is TGTGCCAGCAGTTTTTCGGAAGGCGAAGCTTTCTTT.

This clonotype has at least ten counts. The chain combines TRBV5-1 with TRBJ2-6; a weak D match, TRBD2 (6 bases). From germline, CDR1 is SGHRS and CDR2 YFSETQ. Trimming took off 6 bases at V and 1 base at J, with 11 bases between the two ends. The CDR3 sequence is 15 residues long. The CDR3 DNA reads as TGCGCCAGCACCCCAGCGGGTTCTGGGGCCAACGTCCTGACTTTC. Its protein is CASTPAGSGANVLTF. The variable domain in full, completed from reference TRBV5-1 and TRBJ2-6, reads KAGVTQTPRYLIKTRGQQVTLSCSPISGHRSVSWYQQTPGQGLQFLFEYFSETQRNKGNFPGRFSGRQFSNSRSEMNVSTLELGDSALYLCASTPAGSGANVLTFGAGSRLTVL.

This clonotype was seen a few times. This rearrangement joins TRBV6-1 to TRBJ1-3; D ambiguous. CDR1 and CDR2 from the germline V gene are MNHNS and SASEGT. V was trimmed by 4 bases and J by 0 bases, leaving 10 bases between them. The CDR3 is 15 residues long. The DNA for the CDR3 is TGTGCCAGCAGTGGGCAAACCAGCTCTGGAAACACCATATATTTT. This sequence encodes CASSGQTSSGNTIYF.

In this sample, this clonotype turned up a few times. The genes are TRBV20-1 and TRBJ2-7; 9 bases are shared with TRBD1. V gave up 0 bases and J gave up 3 bases; unmatched junction bases: 9. From germline, CDR1 is DFQATT and CDR2 SNEGSKA (reference sequence). The CDR3 is made up of 16 amino acids. The CDR3 here is CSARDLGQGTLYEQYF. The CDR3 bases are TGCAGTGCTAGAGATTTAGGACAGGGGACCCTCTACGAGCAGTACTTC.

This clonotype was picked up a small number of times. The chain joins TRBV6-1 to TRBJ2-1; D is unresolved. In germline, CDR1 is MNHNS, CDR2 SASEGT. This CDR3 is 11 amino acids long. The V end was cut by 6 bases, the J end by 12 bases, with 12 bases between. The CDR3 protein is CASSSGRGQFF. CDR3 in DNA: TGTGCCAGCAGCTCCGGGCGAGGGCAGTTCTTC.

This clonotype was counted at least ten times. The rearrangement joins TRBV3-1 to TRBJ2-3; D gene unclear. Trimming pared 1 base from V and 6 bases from J, leaving 5 bases between. The CDR3 is 12 residues long. The germline V gene encodes CDR1 LGHDT and CDR2 YNNKEL (reference sequence). The CDR3 bases are TGTGCCAGCAGCCAAGTTCGGGATACGCAGTATTTT. It specifies CASSQVRDTQYF.

This clonotype has just a few counts. The rearrangement uses TRBV29-1 and TRBJ2-5, with a possible D match to TRBD1 (6 bases). The CDR3 is made up of 15 amino acids. Germline V CDR1 and CDR2: SQVTM, ANQGSEA. V dropped 3 bases and J dropped 5 bases, with 19 bases sitting between them. This CDR3 reads CSVESQGKRLETQYF. The CDR3 coding sequence is TGCAGCGTTGAGTCGCAGGGGAAGCGTCTGGAGACCCAGTACTTC.

On this clonotype: This may be a read error, as it is one base from a much larger clone. This rearrangement joins TRBV27 to TRBJ2-7; D gene ambiguous. This CDR3 has 14 amino acids. CDR1 and CDR2 (germline): MNHEY, SMNVEV (reference sequence). CDR3 region: CASSFSSRTYEHYF. CDR3 bases: TGTGCCAGCAGTTTTTCATCCAGAACCTACGAGCACTACTTC.

This clonotype has more than one count but fewer than ten. The chain uses TRBV20-1 and TRBJ2-5; 10 bases line up with TRBD1. Germline CDR1 DFQATT, CDR2 SNEGSKA (reference sequence). The junction had 3 bases not matched to a gene; V was cut back by 3 bases and J by 5 bases. The length of the CDR3 is 13 residues. CDR3 nucleotide sequence: TGCAGTGCTAGGACAGGGGGCCTGGAGACCCAGTACTTC. Its translation: CSARTGGLETQYF.

J is TRBJ2-1 and V is TRBV6-2 or TRBV6-3, with 10 bases fitting TRBD2. V was pared by 2 bases and J by 9 bases, with 4 bases of the junction left unmatched. The CDR3 extends over 14 amino acids. The germline CDR1 and CDR2 sequences are MNHEY and SVGEGT. The CDR3 DNA is TGTGCCAGCAGTTACCCCCGACTAGCGGGTGAGCAGTTCTTC. Its translation is CASSYPRLAGEQFF.

The genes are TRBV24-1 and TRBJ2-3; D may be TRBD1 (6 bases). V gave up 2 bases and J gave up 2 bases, with 10 bases separating them. CDR1 is KGHDR, CDR2 SFDVKD, per germline. The CDR3 is 15 amino acids. DNA of the CDR3: TGTGCCACCAGTGATTCCCAGGGGCCCACAGATACGCAGTATTTT. Translated, it gives CATSDSQGPTDTQYF.

V and J are TRBV5-4 and TRBJ2-3, with 11 bases aligning to TRBD1. The CDR3 runs to 15 residues. Germline loops: CDR1 SGHNT, CDR2 YYREEE (reference sequence). Trimming at V came to 4 bases and at J to 3 bases, leaving 4 bases not matched to a gene. CDR3 nucleotide sequence: TGTGCCAGCAGCCAAGGACAGGGGGCAACAGATACGCAGTATTTT. Encoded protein: CASSQGQGATDTQYF.

This clonotype was seen a few times. The V call is TRBV5-1, the J call TRBJ2-1; D gene ambiguous. The CDR3 spans 11 residues. Germline lookup yields CDR1 SGHRS and CDR2 YFSETQ. The CDR3, as DNA: TGCGGTCTTAGCATGGGGAATGAGCAGTTCTTC. Amino acid sequence: CGLSMGNEQFF.

The genes are TRBV19 and TRBJ2-7; no clear D. V was pared by 6 bases and J by 2 bases, with 14 bases between. Germline CDR1 is LNHDA and CDR2 is SQIVND (reference sequence). The CDR3 has 14 amino acids. In nucleotides, the CDR3 is TGTGCCAGTAGCTCCGGACGGAACGCCTACGAGCAGTACTTC. Protein sequence: CASSSGRNAYEQYF.

The chain combines TRBV20-1 with TRBJ2-3; TRBD1 matches at 7 bases. The ends lost 6 bases at V and 4 bases at J; junction bases unmatched: 7. This CDR3 contains 13 residues. Germline CDR1 and CDR2: DFQATT and SNEGSKA (reference sequence). The CDR3 nucleotides read TGCAGTGCCACGACAGGGACGCCAGATACGCAGTATTTT. This translates into CSATTGTPDTQYF.

This sequence joins TRBV28 and TRBJ1-5; D perhaps matches TRBD1 (5 bases). Trimming removed 10 bases from V and 7 bases from J, with 14 bases in between. This CDR3 spans 12 amino acids. Per the germline V gene, CDR1 is MDHEN and CDR2 is SYDVKM. The CDR3 DNA follows: TGTGCCACCACAGGATCTGACCAGCCCCAGCATTTT. Its translation: CATTGSDQPQHF.

This clonotype was counted ten times or more. The chain links TRBV28 to TRBJ1-4; weak D call: TRBD1 (6 bases). The germline V gene has CDR1 MDHEN and CDR2 SYDVKM. The CDR3 runs 15 residues. V lost 5 bases and J lost 3, with 13 bases in between. The CDR3 nucleotides read TGTGCCAGCAGTCCCCCGGGGGGCGCTAATGAAAAACTGTTTTTT. As protein: CASSPPGGANEKLFF. The full variable domain, its missing parts supplied by reference TRBV28 and TRBJ1-4, is DVKVTQSSRYLVKRTGEKVFLECVQDMDHENMFWYRQDPGLGLRLIYFSYDVKMKEKGDIPEGYSVSREKKERFSLILESASTNQTSMYLCASSPPGGANEKLFFGSGTQLSVL.